Each of the 15 T cell receptor beta chains below was sequenced from the same sample in a study of OX40 agonist ivuxolimab in advanced cancers. TCRdb keeps only in-frame clones here, not all; method: immunoSEQ multiplex PCR. The sample carries 150,000 to 180,000 clones, 90% to 95% recorded once. Sequencing was performed on CD4+ or CD8+ T cells sorted from blood, taken in a trial of the OX40 agonist ivuxolimab. Receptors originate from an adult with an advanced solid tumor such as melanoma, head and neck, liver or kidney cancer.

With respect to this clone: The junction shows a germline mismatch at one end, possibly a read error. The chain recombines TRBV2 with TRBJ2-5, with TRBD2 matching over 9 bases. Germline V gives CDR1 SNHLY, CDR2 FYNNEI. CDR3 size: 10 residues. The CDR3 DNA reads TGTGCCAGCAGGGCGGGGGGGCAGGACTTC. This codes for CASRAGGQDF.

V gene TRBV9 combines with J gene TRBJ2-1; the D gene is possibly TRBD2 (6 bases). Germline-derived CDR1 and CDR2 are SGDLS and YYNGEE. The CDR3 totals 15 residues. V lost 0 bases and J lost 3, with 10 bases in between. The CDR3 coding sequence is TGTGCCAGCAGCGTAGGGGGACTCTTCTACAATGAGCAGTTCTTC. Its translation is CASSVGGLFYNEQFF.

The chain uses TRBV29-1 and TRBJ2-3, with 9 bases identical to TRBD2. Germline V gene sequence: CDR1 SQVTM, CDR2 ANQGSEA. V shed 5 bases, J shed 1 base, and the junction held 4 bases outside the gene matches. The CDR3 has 14 residues. CDR3 loop: CSVSSGGRTDTQYF. The CDR3 region has the DNA TGCAGCGTTAGTAGCGGGGGACGCACAGATACGCAGTATTTT.

This chain links TRBV21-1 with TRBJ2-7. TRBV21-1 is labeled a pseudogene. This CDR3 is built from 16 residues. DNA of the CDR3: TGTGCCAGCAGCAAAGCAAAATTGACGGACTCCTACGAGCAGTACTTC. Translating it yields CASSKAKLTDSYEQYF.

The chain employs TRBV10-3 and TRBJ2-7; D gene ambiguous. V lost 0 bases and J 2 bases, leaving 8 bases between the germline ends. Germline V gives CDR1 ENHRY, CDR2 SYGVKD. The CDR3 runs to 14 residues. The CDR3 DNA reads TGTGCCATCAGTGAGTCGACACTTACCTACGAGCAGTACTTC. It translates to CAISESTLTYEQYF.

The chain carries TRBV25-1 and TRBJ1-3; D is unresolved. The CDR3 is made up of 15 amino acids. V shed 5 bases and J shed 0 bases, with 11 bases lying between them. Germline V lookup: CDR1 MGHDK, CDR2 SYGVNS. The CDR3 coding sequence is TGTGCCAGCAGTTCACGGACCGGCTCTGGAAACACCATATATTTT. This codes for CASSSRTGSGNTIYF.

The rearrangement uses TRBV4-3 and TRBJ2-1, with D possibly matching TRBD2 (6 bases). V dropped 4 bases and J dropped 3 bases, with 16 bases sitting between them. The germline CDR1 and CDR2 sequences are LGHNA and YSLEER. The CDR3 runs 16 residues. CDR3 loop: CASSPQPAGYYNEQFF. DNA of the CDR3: TGCGCCAGCAGCCCCCAACCGGCGGGATACTACAATGAGCAGTTCTTC.

The rearrangement joins TRBV7-2 to TRBJ2-3, with D maybe TRBD1 (5 bases). The length of the CDR3 is 16 residues. V was clipped by 7 bases and J by 8 bases, with 25 bases between them. Germline lookup yields CDR1 SGHTA and CDR2 FQGNSA. The CDR3 reads CASTLWGPSVSPTQYF. CDR3 DNA: TGTGCCAGCACCCTCTGGGGCCCTTCTGTCTCCCCTACGCAGTATTTT.

The chain is built from TRBV10-3 and TRBJ2-3, with D possibly called TRBD1 or TRBD2 (6 bases each). The CDR3 has 20 residues. Per germline, CDR1 ENHRY and CDR2 SYGVKD. V gave up 0 bases and J gave up 0 bases, with 22 bases separating them. CDR3 sequence: CAISESTGALWGTSTDTQYF. The CDR3 nucleotides read TGTGCCATCAGTGAGTCGACGGGGGCATTGTGGGGGACTAGCACAGATACGCAGTATTTT.

This clone was observed once. The V call is TRBV11-1, the J call TRBJ2-1; D is uncertain. The CDR3 length is 18 residues. Germline-derived CDR1 and CDR2 are SGHAT and FQDESV (reference sequence). Trimming left V 0 bases short and J 0 bases short, with 15 bases between. The DNA of the CDR3 is TGTGCCAGCAGCTTAGCCGGGCCGCTTTTTAGCTCCTACAATGAGCAGTTCTTC. Amino acids: CASSLAGPLFSSYNEQFF.

The rearrangement uses TRBV28 and TRBJ2-7; D is unresolved. CDR1 and CDR2 (germline): MDHEN, SYDVKM. The CDR3 extends over 12 amino acids. Trimming removed 0 bases from V and 8 bases from J, with 8 bases in between. CDR3 nucleotide sequence: TGTGCCAGCAGTTTATGGGCTCCCCAGCAGTACTTC. It encodes CASSLWAPQQYF. Based on the CDR3 plus reference TRBV28 and TRBJ2-7, the full variable domain is DVKVTQSSRYLVKRTGEKVFLECVQDMDHENMFWYRQDPGLGLRLIYFSYDVKMKEKGDIPEGYSVSREKKERFSLILESASTNQTSMYLCASSLWAPQQYFGPGTRLTVT.

The chain couples TRBV7-9 to TRBJ2-7; the D gene is possibly TRBD1 (5 bases). CDR1 is SEHNR, CDR2 FQNEAQ, per germline (reference sequence). The germline V and J ends were trimmed by 3 bases and 2 bases, with 11 bases remaining between them. This CDR3 region has 14 residues. For the CDR3, the DNA is TGTGCCAGCAGCTTTTCGACAGAGCCCTACGAGCAGTACTTC. It encodes CASSFSTEPYEQYF.

The rearrangement joins TRBV7-8 to TRBJ2-1; D is possibly TRBD2 (5 bases). The V end was cut by 4 bases, the J end by 2 bases, with 18 bases between. CDR1 and CDR2 from the germline V gene are SGHVS and FQNEAQ. CDR3 length: 17 amino acids. The DNA of the CDR3 is TGTGCCAGCAGCTCTACCCGAGCGGTTGTCGCCTACAATGAGCAGTTCTTC. This sequence encodes CASSSTRAVVAYNEQFF.

The chain carries TRBV7-2 and TRBJ1-5; D might be TRBD1 (5 bases). Germline CDR1 SGHTA, CDR2 FQGNSA. The ends were cut back, 1 base at V and 5 bases at J, with 6 bases in the middle. The CDR3 totals 13 residues. The CDR3 loop reads CASSLEGDQPQHF. As DNA, the CDR3 is TGTGCCAGCAGCTTAGAAGGGGATCAGCCCCAGCATTTT.

This rearrangement joins TRBV28 to TRBJ1-2; 10 nucleotides line up with TRBD1. The CDR3 has 15 residues. Germline loops: CDR1 MDHEN, CDR2 SYDVKM. V was pared by 9 bases and J by 4 bases, with 11 bases of the junction left unmatched. CDR3 sequence: CASYSPGTGVYGYTF. For the CDR3, the DNA is TGTGCCAGTTATTCCCCCGGGACAGGGGTCTATGGCTACACCTTC.